The TCR beta chain under discussion was sequenced for a study of T-cell memory formation after mild COVID-19. Looking at the study overall: TCR clusters largely stayed donor specific.

Of note for this clonotype: The antigen remains unidentified.

TCRdb analysed the 5' RACE reads with MiXCR anew, one entry per CDR3 protein. The sample consists of fewer than 200,000 distinct CDR3 sequences, approximately 17% of them appearing once. Study-level results: Later expanders leaned CD4+, whereas day 15 to 85 contracting clones were balanced CD4/CD8. Confirmation was lacking for SARS-CoV-2 specificity of second-wave clones that peaked on day 37.

Germline V gene data show CDR1 as MDHEN and CDR2 as SYDVKM. V lost 5 bases, J lost 5 bases, and 10 bases stayed unmatched. There are 15 residues in the CDR3. The sequence derives from a man between 18 and 29 years old who had mild COVID-19 (a few samples of this study predate the infection). Cell type and time point are not known. V is TRBV28 and J is TRBJ2-7; 9 nucleotides line up with TRBD1. The sample was PBMCs or a T cell subset sorted from them (not recorded which). CDR3 protein: CASSLPGQGADEQYV. The CDR3 DNA reads TGTGCCAGCAGTCTGCCGGGACAGGGAGCGGACGAGCAGTACGTC.